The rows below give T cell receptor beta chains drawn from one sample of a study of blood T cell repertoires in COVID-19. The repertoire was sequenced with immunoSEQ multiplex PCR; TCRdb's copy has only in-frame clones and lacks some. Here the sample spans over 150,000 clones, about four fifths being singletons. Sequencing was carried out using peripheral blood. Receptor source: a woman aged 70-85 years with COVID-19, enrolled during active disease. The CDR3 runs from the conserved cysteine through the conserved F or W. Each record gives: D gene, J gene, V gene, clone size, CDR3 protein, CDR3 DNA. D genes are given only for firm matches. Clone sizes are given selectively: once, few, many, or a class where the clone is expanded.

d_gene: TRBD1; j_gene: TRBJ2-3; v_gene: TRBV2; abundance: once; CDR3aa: CASSETGEPTDTQYF; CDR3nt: TGTGCCAGCAGTGAGACAGGGGAGCCCACAGATACGCAGTATTTT
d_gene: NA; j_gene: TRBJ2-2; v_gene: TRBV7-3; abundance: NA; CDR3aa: CASSLNREYGELFF; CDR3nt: TGTGCCAGCAGTTTAAACAGGGAATACGGGGAGCTGTTTTTT
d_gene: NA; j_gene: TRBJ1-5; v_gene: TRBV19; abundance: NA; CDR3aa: CASTLSPLTPLSNQPQHF; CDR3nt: TGTGCCAGTACCCTGAGCCCCTTAACCCCCCTTAGCAATCAGCCCCAGCATTTT
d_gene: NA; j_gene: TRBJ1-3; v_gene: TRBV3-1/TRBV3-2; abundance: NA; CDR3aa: CASSQDRETGRNTIYF; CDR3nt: TGTGCCAGCAGCCAAGATAGGGAGACCGGCAGAAACACCATATATTTT
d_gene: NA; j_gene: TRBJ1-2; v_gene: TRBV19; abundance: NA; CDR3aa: CASSSGGTYGYTF; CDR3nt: TGTGCCAGTAGTTCCGGAGGGACCTATGGCTACACCTTC
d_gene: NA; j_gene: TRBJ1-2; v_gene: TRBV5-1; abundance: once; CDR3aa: CASSAGVGYTF; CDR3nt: TGCGCCAGCAGCGCAGGGGTAGGCTACACCTTC
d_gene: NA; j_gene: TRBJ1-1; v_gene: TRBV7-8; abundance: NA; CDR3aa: CASSRGVDTEAFF; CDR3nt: TGTGCCAGCAGCCGCGGGGTGGACACTGAAGCTTTCTTT
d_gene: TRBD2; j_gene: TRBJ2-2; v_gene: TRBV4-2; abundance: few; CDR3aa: CASSRTSGNGELFF; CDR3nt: TGTGCCAGCAGCCGTACTAGCGGAAACGGGGAGCTGTTTTTT
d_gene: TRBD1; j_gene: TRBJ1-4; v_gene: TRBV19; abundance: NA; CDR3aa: CASSIGQDGEKLFF; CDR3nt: TGTGCCAGTAGTATCGGACAGGATGGCGAAAAACTGTTTTTT
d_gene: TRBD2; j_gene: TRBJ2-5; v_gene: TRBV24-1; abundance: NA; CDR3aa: CATSSTSGSAETQYF; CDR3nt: TGTGCCACCAGTTCGACTAGCGGGAGTGCGGAGACCCAGTACTTC
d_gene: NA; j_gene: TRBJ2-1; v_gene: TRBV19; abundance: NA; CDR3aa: CASTSKAGNNEQFF; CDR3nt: TGTGCCAGTACTTCGAAGGCAGGAAACAATGAGCAGTTCTTC
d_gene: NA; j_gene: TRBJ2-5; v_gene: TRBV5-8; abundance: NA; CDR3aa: CASSFFIPGRETQYF; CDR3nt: TGTGCCAGCAGCTTCTTTATCCCGGGAAGGGAGACCCAGTACTTC
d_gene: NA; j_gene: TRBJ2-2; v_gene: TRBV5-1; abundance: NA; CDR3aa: CASSFSSVGGTYTGELFF; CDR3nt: TGCGCCAGCAGCTTTTCGTCCGTGGGCGGGACGTACACCGGGGAGCTGTTTTTT
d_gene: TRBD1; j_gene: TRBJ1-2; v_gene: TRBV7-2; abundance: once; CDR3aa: CASSVGTGISSNYGYTF; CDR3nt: TGTGCCAGCAGCGTTGGGACAGGGATAAGCTCTAACTATGGCTACACCTTC
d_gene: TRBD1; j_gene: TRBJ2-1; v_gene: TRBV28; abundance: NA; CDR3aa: CASRNTGGRGSYNEQFF; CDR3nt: TGTGCCAGCAGGAATACAGGGGGTCGAGGGTCCTACAATGAGCAGTTCTTC
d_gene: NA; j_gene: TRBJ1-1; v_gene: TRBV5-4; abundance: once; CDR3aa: CASSLGASLSGHTEAFF; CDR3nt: TGTGCCAGCAGCTTAGGAGCCTCCCTCTCAGGGCACACTGAAGCTTTCTTT
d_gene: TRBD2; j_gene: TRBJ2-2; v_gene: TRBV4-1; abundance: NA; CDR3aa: CASSLAGGGTGELFF; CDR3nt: TGCGCCAGCAGCCTAGCGGGAGGCGGCACCGGGGAGCTGTTTTTT
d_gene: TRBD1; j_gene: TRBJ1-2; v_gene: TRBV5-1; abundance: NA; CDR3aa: CASSLEVTGGGYGYTF; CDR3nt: TGCGCCAGCAGCTTGGAGGTGACAGGGGGCGGCTATGGCTACACCTTC
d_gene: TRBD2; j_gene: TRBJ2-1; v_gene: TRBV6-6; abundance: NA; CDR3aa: CASSPSAAGTSVYNEQFF; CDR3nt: TGTGCCAGCAGTCCTAGTGCCGCCGGGACTAGCGTCTACAATGAGCAGTTCTTC
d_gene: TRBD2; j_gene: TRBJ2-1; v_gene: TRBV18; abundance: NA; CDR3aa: CASSPELAGGIGNEQFF; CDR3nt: TGTGCCAGCTCACCAGAACTAGCGGGAGGAATCGGCAATGAGCAGTTCTTC
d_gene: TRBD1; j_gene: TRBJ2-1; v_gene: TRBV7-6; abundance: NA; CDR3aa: CASSPTNRGVYEQFF; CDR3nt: TGTGCCAGCAGCCCAACAAACAGGGGCGTCTATGAGCAGTTCTTC
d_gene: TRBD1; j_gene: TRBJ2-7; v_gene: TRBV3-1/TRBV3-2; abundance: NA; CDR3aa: CASSQYRGYEQYF; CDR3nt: TGTGCCAGCAGCCAGTACAGGGGCTACGAGCAGTACTTC
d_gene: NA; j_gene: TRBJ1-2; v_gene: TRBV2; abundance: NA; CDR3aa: CASEDGGYGYTF; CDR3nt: TGTGCCAGTGAGGACGGAGGATATGGCTACACCTTC
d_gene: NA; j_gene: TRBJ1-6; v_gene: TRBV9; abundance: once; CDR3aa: CASSIWASGSPLHF; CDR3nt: TGTGCCAGCAGCATCTGGGCCTCCGGTTCACCCCTCCACTTT
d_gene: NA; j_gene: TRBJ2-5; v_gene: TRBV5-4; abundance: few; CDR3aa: CASSLGSGGETQYF; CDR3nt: TGTGCCAGCAGCTTGGGATCCGGTGGAGAGACCCAGTACTTC
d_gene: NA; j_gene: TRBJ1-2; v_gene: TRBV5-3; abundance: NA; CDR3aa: CARSLCGMEDYTF; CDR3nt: TGTGCCAGAAGCTTGTGCGGAATGGAGGACTACACCTTC
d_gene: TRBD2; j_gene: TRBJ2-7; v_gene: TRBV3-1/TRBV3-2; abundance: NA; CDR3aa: CASSQAVLAGGGEQYF; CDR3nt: TGTGCCAGCAGCCAAGCTGTCCTAGCGGGGGGGGGCGAGCAGTACTTC
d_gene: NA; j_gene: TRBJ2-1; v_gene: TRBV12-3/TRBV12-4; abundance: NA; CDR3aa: CASSAGVEQFF; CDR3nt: TGTGCCAGCAGTGCCGGAGTTGAGCAGTTCTTC
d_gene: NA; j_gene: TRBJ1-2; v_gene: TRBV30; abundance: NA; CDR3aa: CAWKAGLRDYGYTF; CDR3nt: TGTGCCTGGAAGGCAGGCCTGCGTGACTATGGCTACACCTTC
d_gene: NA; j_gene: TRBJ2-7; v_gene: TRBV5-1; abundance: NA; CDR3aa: CASSTTRGNSYEQYF; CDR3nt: TGCGCCAGCAGCACCACACGGGGGAACTCCTACGAGCAGTACTTC
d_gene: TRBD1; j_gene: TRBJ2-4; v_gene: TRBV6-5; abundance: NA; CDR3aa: CASKGQQNIQYF; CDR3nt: TGTGCCAGCAAGGGACAGCAAAACATTCAGTACTTC
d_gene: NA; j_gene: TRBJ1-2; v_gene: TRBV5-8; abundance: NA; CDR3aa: CASSVPYRSTGYTF; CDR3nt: TGTGCCAGCAGCGTACCCTACCGGTCCACTGGCTACACCTTC
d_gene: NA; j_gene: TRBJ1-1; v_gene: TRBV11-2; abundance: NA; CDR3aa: CASSLAGQLRTEAFF; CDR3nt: TGTGCCAGCAGCTTAGCTGGACAGCTGAGAACTGAAGCTTTCTTT
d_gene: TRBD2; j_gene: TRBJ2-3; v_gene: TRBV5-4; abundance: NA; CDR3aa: CAGTSGSYTDTQYF; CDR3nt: TGTGCCGGAACTAGCGGGAGCTACACAGATACGCAGTATTTT
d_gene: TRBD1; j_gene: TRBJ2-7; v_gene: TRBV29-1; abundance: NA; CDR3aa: CSVVGTGGSHEQYF; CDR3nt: TGCAGCGTAGTCGGGACAGGGGGTTCCCACGAGCAGTACTTC
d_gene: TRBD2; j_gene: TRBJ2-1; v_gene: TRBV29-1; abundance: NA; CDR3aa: CSVNPGLAGDNEQFF; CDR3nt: TGCAGCGTTAACCCGGGACTAGCGGGAGACAATGAGCAGTTCTTC
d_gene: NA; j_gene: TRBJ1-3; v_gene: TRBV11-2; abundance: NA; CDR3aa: CASSSGGEGGNTIYF; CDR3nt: TGTGCCAGCAGCTCAGGAGGGGAAGGTGGAAACACCATATATTTT
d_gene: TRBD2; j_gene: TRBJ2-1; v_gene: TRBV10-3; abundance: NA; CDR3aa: CAIRGGGRNESSYNEQFF; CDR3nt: TGTGCCATCAGGGGCGGCGGGAGGAACGAAAGCTCCTACAATGAGCAGTTCTTC
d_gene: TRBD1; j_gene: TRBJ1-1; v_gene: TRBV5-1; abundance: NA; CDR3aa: CASSLEGAMNTEAFF; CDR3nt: TGCGCCAGCAGCTTGGAGGGGGCCATGAACACTGAAGCTTTCTTT
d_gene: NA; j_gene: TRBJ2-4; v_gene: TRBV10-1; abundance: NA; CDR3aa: CASSSSPIEYF; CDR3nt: TGCGCCAGCAGTTCCTCCCCTATCGAGTACTTC
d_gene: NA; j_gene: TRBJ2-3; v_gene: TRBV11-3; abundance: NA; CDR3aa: CASSLEGTDTDTQYF; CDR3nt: TGTGCCAGCAGCTTGGAGGGAACTGACACAGATACGCAGTATTTT
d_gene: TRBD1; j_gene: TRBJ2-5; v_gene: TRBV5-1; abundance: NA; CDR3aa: CASSEPRGKETQYF; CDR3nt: TGCGCCAGCAGCGAACCCAGGGGGAAAGAGACCCAGTACTTC
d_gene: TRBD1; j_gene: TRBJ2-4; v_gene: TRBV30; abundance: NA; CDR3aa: CAWRGQGGDIQYF; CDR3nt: TGTGCCTGGAGGGGACAGGGGGGGGACATTCAGTACTTC
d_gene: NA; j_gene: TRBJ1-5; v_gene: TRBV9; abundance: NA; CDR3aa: CASSVDGSSNQPQHF; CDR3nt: TGTGCCAGCAGCGTAGACGGTAGTAGCAATCAGCCCCAGCATTTT
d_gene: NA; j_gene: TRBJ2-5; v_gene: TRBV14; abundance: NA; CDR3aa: CASARGFQETQYF; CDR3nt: TGTGCCAGCGCACGCGGTTTTCAAGAGACCCAGTACTTC
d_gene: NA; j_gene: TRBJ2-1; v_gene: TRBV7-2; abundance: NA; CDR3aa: CATREGGRNNEQFF; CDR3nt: TGTGCCACCCGAGAGGGAGGCAGGAACAATGAGCAGTTCTTC
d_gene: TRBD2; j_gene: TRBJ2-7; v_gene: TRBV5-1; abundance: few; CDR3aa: CASSVGTSGLGEQYF; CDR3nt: TGCGCCAGCAGCGTAGGGACTAGCGGTTTGGGCGAGCAGTACTTC
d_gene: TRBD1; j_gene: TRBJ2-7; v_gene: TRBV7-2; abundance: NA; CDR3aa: CASSTTDRDHEQYF; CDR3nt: TGTGCCAGCAGCACTACGGACAGGGACCACGAGCAGTACTTC